The TCR beta chain under discussion was sequenced for a study of T cells in Graves' hyperthyroidism and ophthalmopathy. The source material, RNA transcripts, was used to amplify TCR beta CDR3 regions. The study used the HTBI primer set for a first-round RT-PCR of the TCR CDR3. TCRdb re-analysed the multiplex PCR reads in MiXCR, keeping a single row per CDR3 protein. The table shows hundreds of thousands of distinct CDR3 sequences, with 13% occurring only once. Looked up from germline, CDR1 is MNHEY and CDR2 is SVGAGI. This CDR3 has 15 amino acids. Trimming stripped 0 bases from V and 8 bases from J, with 14 bases between. A word on this clonotype: With a much larger clone just one base away, this may be a read error.

This sequence was found in a woman aged 18-30 years with Graves' hyperthyroidism. The sequenced sample was blood. This rearrangement joins TRBV6-5 to TRBJ2-1, with D possibly TRBD2 on 5 matching bases. The CDR3 coding sequence is TGTGCCAGCAGTTACTCGCGACTACCGGGCGATGAGCAGTTCTTC. Translated, it gives CASSYSRLPGDEQFF.